Only a few counts were recorded for the clone carrying this T cell receptor beta chain. Its antigen is unidentified. An end of the junction differs from the germline gene, which may be a read error. This specimen comes from a study of cytomegalovirus exposure and HLA in healthy donors. General study results and limits: Later work associated 16,951 TCR beta sequences with HLA alleles at 0.05 false discovery rate.

The study ran its PCR with 60 Vbeta and 13 Jbeta primers. Authors' methods: The count from a later analysis was tens of millions of unique TCR beta chains, approximately 9.9 million of them shared. Profiled with immunoSEQ multiplex PCR; TCRdb holds only in-frame clones, not every one. Clonal size and the V and J genes are those of that table, whereas D and trimming came from the DNA. This sample has around 100,000 clones, with 55% to 75% found just once. CDR1 and CDR2 (germline): LNHDA, SQIVND (reference sequence). The CDR3 has 13 residues. The origin of this receptor is a man in his thirties or forties in good health and CMV-seropositive. Source material: PBMCs. V and J are TRBV19 and TRBJ2-5; TRBD1 matches 12 bases. The closer fit of TRBJ2-7 to the DNA end suggests the J call may be wrong. CDR3: CACSLGQGAEQYF. The CDR3 coding sequence is TGTGCCTGTAGTCTGGGACAGGGGGCCGAGCAGTACTTC.